The rows below give T cell receptor beta chains drawn from one sample of a study of T cells after yellow fever vaccination. TCRdb independently ran MiXCR on the 5' RACE reads; one entry per CDR3 protein. This sample has a few hundred thousand distinct CDR3 sequences; under 7.5% occur once, and the top ten carry about 15%. Here the sequenced sample was PBMCs, taken 5 days after the yellow fever booster vaccination. These receptors were obtained from a man aged 25-40 years who received the YFV17D yellow fever vaccine. Each CDR3 is given without its conserved first and last residue. Only some rows state a clone size, as once, few, many or a class for expanded clones.

length	V	size	J	CDR3
13	TRBV25-1	.	TRBJ2-1	ASSDFRTIYNEQF
9	TRBV20-1	few	TRBJ1-3	SASNRGTIY
11	TRBV20-1	.	TRBJ1-2	SASPGGARGYT
13	TRBV27	many	TRBJ2-7	ASRSPGQGAREQY
13	TRBV7-9	.	TRBJ2-7	ASSLQGVFNREQY
13	TRBV20-1	many	TRBJ2-7	SASRTGMNSYEQY
11	TRBV20-1	few	TRBJ2-3	SARILTTDTQY
15	TRBV20-1	many	TRBJ2-1	SALPIGTSGRATTEV
15	TRBV20-1	few	TRBJ2-3	SASELVASGRTDTQY
14	TRBV4-3	few	TRBJ2-2	ASSQENSGGTGELF
13	TRBV18	few	TRBJ2-5	ASSRMAGGYETQY
15	TRBV4-2	.	TRBJ2-2	ASSQGLAGTNTGELF
13	TRBV5-1	many	TRBJ2-3	ASSQAGDNTDTQY
12	TRBV20-1	few	TRBJ2-2	SASPGGRGGELF
11	TRBV15	few	TRBJ2-3	ATSYQGVDTQY
14	TRBV14	.	TRBJ2-3	ASSHDLPGSTDTQY
11	TRBV29-1	.	TRBJ2-3	SGRTGTEDTQY
13	TRBV10-3	.	TRBJ2-7	AISESGSGSYEQY
12	TRBV9	few	TRBJ2-4	ASSDRGGKNIQY
11	TRBV7-7	few	TRBJ2-5	ASSSSGRETQY
16	TRBV18	few	TRBJ2-5	ASSPPGLAGGLGETQY
12	TRBV6-5	many	TRBJ2-1	ASSYGTGYNEQF
11	TRBV3-1	few	TRBJ2-7	ASSRGTSYEQY
12	TRBV11-2	few	TRBJ2-7	ASSTGASSYEQY
12	TRBV5-4	many	TRBJ1-1	ASSFRTANTEAF